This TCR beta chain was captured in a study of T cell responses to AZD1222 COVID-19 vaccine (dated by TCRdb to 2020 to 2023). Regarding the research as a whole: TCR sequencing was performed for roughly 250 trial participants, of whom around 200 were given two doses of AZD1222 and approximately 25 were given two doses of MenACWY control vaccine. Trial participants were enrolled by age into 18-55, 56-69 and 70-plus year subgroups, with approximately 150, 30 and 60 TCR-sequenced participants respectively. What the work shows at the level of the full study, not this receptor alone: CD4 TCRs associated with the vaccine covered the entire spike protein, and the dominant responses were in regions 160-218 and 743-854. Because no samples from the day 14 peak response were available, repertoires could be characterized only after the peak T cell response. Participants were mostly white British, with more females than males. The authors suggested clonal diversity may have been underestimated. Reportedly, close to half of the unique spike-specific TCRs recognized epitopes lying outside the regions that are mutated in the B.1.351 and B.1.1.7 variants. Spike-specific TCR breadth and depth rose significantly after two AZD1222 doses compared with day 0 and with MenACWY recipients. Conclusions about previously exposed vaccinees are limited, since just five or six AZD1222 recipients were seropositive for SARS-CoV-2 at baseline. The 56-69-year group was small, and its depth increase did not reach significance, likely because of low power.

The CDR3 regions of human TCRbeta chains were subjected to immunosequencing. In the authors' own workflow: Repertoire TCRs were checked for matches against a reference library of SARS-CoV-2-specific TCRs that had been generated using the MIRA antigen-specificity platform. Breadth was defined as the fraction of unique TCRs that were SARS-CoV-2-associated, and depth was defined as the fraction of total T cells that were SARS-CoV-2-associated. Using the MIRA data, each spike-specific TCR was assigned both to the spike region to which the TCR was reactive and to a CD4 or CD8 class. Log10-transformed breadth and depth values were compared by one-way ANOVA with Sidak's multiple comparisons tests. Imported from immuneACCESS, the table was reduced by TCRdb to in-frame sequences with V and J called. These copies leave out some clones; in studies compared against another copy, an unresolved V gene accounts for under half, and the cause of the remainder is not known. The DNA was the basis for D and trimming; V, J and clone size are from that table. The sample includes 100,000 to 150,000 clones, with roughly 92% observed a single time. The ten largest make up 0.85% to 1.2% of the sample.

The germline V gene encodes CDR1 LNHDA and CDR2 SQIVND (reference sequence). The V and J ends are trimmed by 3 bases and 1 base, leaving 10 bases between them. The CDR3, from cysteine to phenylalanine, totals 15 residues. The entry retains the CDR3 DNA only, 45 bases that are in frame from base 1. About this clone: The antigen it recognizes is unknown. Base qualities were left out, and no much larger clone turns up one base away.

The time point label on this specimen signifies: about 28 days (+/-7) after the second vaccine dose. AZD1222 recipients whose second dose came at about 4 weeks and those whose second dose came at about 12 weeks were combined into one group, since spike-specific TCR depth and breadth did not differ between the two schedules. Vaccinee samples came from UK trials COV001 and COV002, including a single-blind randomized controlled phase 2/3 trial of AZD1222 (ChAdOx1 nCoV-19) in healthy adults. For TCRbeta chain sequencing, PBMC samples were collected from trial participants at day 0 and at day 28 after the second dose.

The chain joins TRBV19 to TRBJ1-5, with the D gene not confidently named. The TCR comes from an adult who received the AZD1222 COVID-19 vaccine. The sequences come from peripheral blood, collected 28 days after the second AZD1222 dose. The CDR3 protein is CASSIYSLSNQPQHF. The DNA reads TGTGCCAGTAGTATTTACAGCCTGAGCAATCAGCCCCAGCATTTT.